This TCR beta chain was recorded in a study of T cells in Graves' hyperthyroidism and ophthalmopathy. Findings and limits, study-wide: Blood samples included most of the expanded thyroid clonotypes exceeding 0.001.

This clonotype was seen a handful of times. Its cognate antigen is unknown. CDR1 LGHDT and CDR2 YNNKEL come from the germline V gene (reference sequence). The length of the CDR3 is 12 residues. V gave up 8 bases and J gave up 5 bases, with 10 bases separating them. The source material, RNA transcripts, was used to amplify TCR beta CDR3 regions. TCR CDR3 underwent first-round RT-PCR with the HTBI primer set. TCRdb processed the multiplex PCR reads anew with MiXCR; each CDR3 protein has one entry. The sample lists 550,000 to 700,000 distinct CDR3 sequences; about 14% were seen once. Investigators excluded patients with uncontrolled infection, other autoimmune disease, pregnancy or lactation. Diagnosis rested on symptoms, serum thyroxine and TRAb, thyroid ultrasound, and orbital computed tomography.

V gene TRBV3-1 combines with J gene TRBJ1-5; D gene uncertain. The sequence came from a woman between 35 and 50 years old with Graves' ophthalmopathy. Specimen: blood. The CDR3: CASGTADQPQHF. The CDR3 DNA is TGTGCCAGCGGCACAGCAGATCAGCCCCAGCATTTT.